The 29 T cell receptor beta chains given below trace back to one sample, sequenced in a study of beta chain features in type 1 diabetes. Sequencing targeted expressed TCRB transcripts, as all isolated RNA had been reverse transcribed. Measured with immunoSEQ multiplex PCR; TCRdb has only the in-frame clones, and not every one. The table lists 300,000 to 450,000 clones, around 20% of them singletons. The sequenced material came from naive CD4+ T cells from blood. Receptors originate from a woman younger than 35 in good health.

In its sample, this clone was seen a few times. J is TRBJ2-4 and V is TRBV5-4; 12 positions agree with TRBD2. V was pared by 0 bases and J by 5 bases, with 6 bases of the junction left unmatched. The CDR3 is 17 residues long. From germline, CDR1 is SGHNT and CDR2 YYREEE (reference sequence). CDR3 residues: CASSLGVASGRENIQYF. The CDR3 bases are TGTGCCAGCAGCTTGGGTGTGGCTAGCGGGAGGGAAAACATTCAGTACTTC.

This clone was observed a handful of times. The J gene is TRBJ2-7, the V gene TRBV5-1; TRBD1 is a possible D gene (6 bases). The CDR3 is made up of 13 amino acids. CDR1 is SGHRS, CDR2 YFSETQ, per germline. Between the trimmed V and J ends, which lost 2 bases and 3 bases, there was a span of 9 bases. CDR3 protein: CASSFGTNYEQYF. CDR3 nucleotides: TGCGCCAGCAGCTTCGGGACAAACTACGAGCAGTACTTC.

The genes are TRBV6-5 and TRBJ1-6; 7 bases align to TRBD1. The CDR3 length is 14 residues. With 6 bases clipped from V and 7 bases from J, the junction kept 6 bases outside the gene matches. From germline, CDR1 is MNHEY and CDR2 SVGAGI. Written as DNA, the CDR3 is TGTGCCAGCAGGACCGGGACAGTAAATTCACCCCTCCACTTT. It yields the protein CASRTGTVNSPLHF.

This rearrangement joins TRBV7-9 to TRBJ2-7, with a weak D call TRBD1 (5 bases). The V gene lost 2 bases and the J gene lost 6 bases, with 8 bases spanning the gap. Germline values: CDR1 SEHNR, CDR2 FQNEAQ (reference sequence). The CDR3 consists of 12 residues. The CDR3 spells CASSLKRGEQYF. CDR3 in DNA: TGTGCCAGCAGCTTAAAAAGGGGCGAGCAGTACTTC.

This chain links TRBV13 with TRBJ2-1, with 9 bases lining up with TRBD1. Germline V gene lookup returns CDR1 PRHDT and CDR2 FYEKMQ (reference sequence). J gave up 7 bases and V 4 bases, and 8 bases lay outside the gene matches. The CDR3 runs to 15 residues. The CDR3 DNA reads TGTGCCAGCAGCTGGGGGACAGGGCCCGAAAATGAGCAGTTCTTC. Its protein is CASSWGTGPENEQFF.

This chain links TRBV21-1 with TRBJ2-6; TRBD1, as called in the table, went unchecked against the DNA. TRBV21-1 is an annotated pseudogene. The length of the CDR3 is 14 residues. CDR3 nucleotide sequence: TGTGCCAGCAGCGTCCGGGACAGGGGACACGTCCTGACTTTC. The encoded protein is CASSVRDRGHVLTF.

This chain links TRBV19 with TRBJ2-7; 8 positions match TRBD1. The trim removed 3 bases at V and 6 bases at J, leaving 10 bases unmatched. Germline assignment: CDR1 LNHDA and CDR2 SQIVND (reference sequence). This CDR3 is built from 15 residues. CDR3 sequence reads: CASSIWSRTGREQYF. The CDR3 DNA reads TGTGCCAGTAGTATTTGGTCGAGGACAGGGCGCGAGCAGTACTTC.

This clone appeared a few times. The chain employs TRBV7-9 and TRBJ1-2, with D perhaps TRBD1 (6 bases). Trimming took off 4 bases at V and 5 bases at J, with 20 bases between the two ends. The CDR3 extends over 16 amino acids. Germline V CDR1 and CDR2: SEHNR, FQNEAQ (reference sequence). DNA of the CDR3: TGTGCCAGCAGCTCGCTATCAGGGGTCCCGGGATATGGCTACACCTTC. Translating it yields CASSSLSGVPGYGYTF.

This rearrangement joins TRBV7-2 to TRBJ2-7; a possible D gene is TRBD2 (7 bases). This CDR3 is 16 amino acids long. V dropped 8 bases and J dropped 3 bases, with 23 bases sitting between them. The germline gives CDR1 SGHTA, CDR2 FQGNSA. The CDR3 coding sequence is TGTGCCAGCTCCTATGGGGGGGCTAGCGGACGCTACGAGCAGTACTTC. Translating gives CASSYGGASGRYEQYF.

The chain couples TRBV2 to TRBJ2-1, with 9 bases lining up with TRBD1. The CDR3 runs 16 residues. V gave up 8 bases and J gave up 8 bases; unmatched junction bases: 16. The germline V gene has CDR1 SNHLY and CDR2 FYNNEI. CDR3 sequence reads: CASGGHRGPPAHEQFF. The CDR3 DNA reads TGTGCCAGCGGTGGACACAGGGGGCCCCCGGCCCATGAGCAGTTCTTC.

This rearrangement joins TRBV30 to TRBJ2-7; possibly TRBD2 for D (6 bases). The length of the CDR3 is 12 residues. With 1 base removed from V and 7 bases from J, the gap between germline ends came to 11 bases. Germline V lookup: CDR1 GTSNPN, CDR2 SVGIG (reference sequence). CDR3 protein: CAWSAGVWEQYF. As DNA, the CDR3 is TGTGCCTGGAGTGCGGGAGTGTGGGAGCAGTACTTC.

This chain connects TRBV5-1 to TRBJ2-7; tentatively, D is TRBD2 (5 bases). V was trimmed by 4 bases and J by 4 bases, leaving 15 bases between them. CDR3 length: 14 residues. Germline assignment: CDR1 SGHRS and CDR2 YFSETQ. CDR3 sequence: CASSPERVQYEQYF. In DNA form, the CDR3 reads TGCGCCAGCAGCCCCGAGAGGGTGCAGTACGAGCAGTACTTC.

A few counts support this clone. This specimen includes other DNA sequences encoding the same CDR3. This rearrangement joins TRBV30 to TRBJ2-1, with D hard to call. Trimming left V 0 bases short and J 9 bases short, with 12 bases between. Germline V gene sequence: CDR1 GTSNPN, CDR2 SVGIG (reference sequence). The CDR3 spans 13 residues. Written as DNA, the CDR3 is TGTGCCTGGAGTGTCTTGAGCTCTCTTGAGCAGTTCTTC. Protein product: CAWSVLSSLEQFF.

V gene TRBV30 combines with J gene TRBJ1-2; 7 bases are a match to TRBD1. This CDR3 has 12 amino acids. V was pared by 5 bases and J by 3 bases, with 3 bases of the junction left unmatched. CDR1 and CDR2 (germline): GTSNPN, SVGIG (reference sequence). The CDR3 region is CAWYQGDYGYTF. For the CDR3, the DNA is TGTGCCTGGTATCAGGGGGACTATGGCTACACCTTC.

This clone was counted a few times. CDR3 sequence reads: CASSPGGVNEQFF. CDR3 in DNA: TGTGCCAGCAGCCCCGGCGGGGTCAATGAGCAGTTCTTC. This chain links TRBV6-5 with TRBJ2-1, with TRBD2 as a possible D gene (6 bases). CDR3 size: 13 residues. V was clipped by 6 bases and J by 6 bases, with 12 bases between them. CDR1 and CDR2 (germline): MNHEY, SVGAGI.

A few counts support this clone. The J gene is TRBJ2-3, the V gene TRBV7-6, with TRBD2 identical over 7 bases. Germline V gene data show CDR1 as SGHVS and CDR2 as FNYEAQ. After removal of 1 base from V and 2 bases from J, the junction contained 9 bases not matched to a gene. The CDR3 runs 17 residues. This chain's CDR3 is CASSLVPLAGSTDTQYF. CDR3 coding DNA: TGTGCCAGCAGCTTAGTTCCCTTAGCGGGCTCCACAGATACGCAGTATTTT. Full variable domain (outside the CDR3, taken from reference TRBV7-6 and TRBJ2-3): GAGVSQSPRYKVTKRGQDVALRCDPISGHVSLYWYRQALGQGPEFLTYFNYEAQQDKSGLPNDRFSAERPEGSISTLTIQRTEQRDSAMYRCASSLVPLAGSTDTQYFGPGTRLTVL.

About this clone: Other DNA sequences in this specimen translate into the identical CDR3. V usage is TRBV20-1 and J usage is TRBJ1-2, with D uncertain. Deletions cut 5 bases from V and 8 bases from J, with 9 bases between. The CDR3 has 10 amino acids. Germline CDR1 DFQATT, CDR2 SNEGSKA (reference sequence). The CDR3 protein is CSAPGNGYTF. CDR3 sequence (DNA): TGCAGTGCTCCGGGGAACGGCTACACCTTC.

The table lists this clone with a few counts. The chain joins TRBV19 to TRBJ1-5; tentative D call: TRBD1 (6 bases). Looked up from germline, CDR1 is LNHDA and CDR2 is SQIVND (reference sequence). V lost 2 bases and J 0 bases, leaving 8 bases between the germline ends. The CDR3 loop spans 15 amino acids. The CDR3 bases are TGTGCCAGTAGTATACAGGGGCTTAGCAATCAGCCCCAGCATTTT. It encodes CASSIQGLSNQPQHF.

This clone was found a few times. The V call is TRBV9, the J call TRBJ2-2, with TRBD2 matching over 8 bases. Germline CDR1 and CDR2: SGDLS and YYNGEE. V trimming: 3 bases; J trimming: 6 bases; junction bases outside the gene matches: 7. CDR3 size: 15 residues. For the CDR3, the DNA is TGTGCCAGCAGCGAGGGACTAGGTCAGGCCGGGGAGCTGTTTTTT. Translated, it gives CASSEGLGQAGELFF.

This clone has more than one count but fewer than ten. This chain connects TRBV30 to TRBJ1-5; D unresolved. CDR3 length: 12 amino acids. Per the germline V gene, CDR1 is GTSNPN and CDR2 is SVGIG (reference sequence). Trimming left V 0 bases short and J 5 bases short, with 5 bases between. The CDR3 is CAWSVHDQPQHF. CDR3 in DNA: TGTGCCTGGAGTGTACACGATCAGCCCCAGCATTTT.

There are a few counts of this clone. This sequence joins TRBV5-1 and TRBJ1-1, with D perhaps TRBD1 (6 bases). This CDR3 contains 17 residues. V was shortened by 7 bases and J by 0 bases, with 22 bases between the two germline ends. CDR1 is SGHRS and CDR2 is YFSETQ in the germline V gene. The CDR3 loop is CASGQTGPGDMNTEAFF. The CDR3 DNA is TGCGCCAGCGGCCAAACAGGGCCCGGGGACATGAACACTGAAGCTTTCTTT. Combining the CDR3 with reference TRBV5-1 and TRBJ1-1 gives the whole variable domain KAGVTQTPRYLIKTRGQQVTLSCSPISGHRSVSWYQQTPGQGLQFLFEYFSETQRNKGNFPGRFSGRQFSNSRSEMNVSTLELGDSALYLCASGQTGPGDMNTEAFFGQGTRLTVV.

The chain couples TRBV6-5 to TRBJ1-6; the match to TRBD1 covers 7 bases. CDR1 MNHEY and CDR2 SVGAGI come from the germline V gene. The CDR3 is 15 amino acids. Unmatched junction bases numbered 9, after V lost 5 bases and J lost 8 bases. In nucleotides, the CDR3 is TGTGCCAGCAGTCCCAAAGCAACAGGGGATTCACCCCTCCACTTT. Residues: CASSPKATGDSPLHF.

The chain combines TRBV9 with TRBJ2-2; possibly TRBD2 for D (6 bases). The V gene lost 6 bases and the J gene lost 6 bases, with 15 bases spanning the gap. The CDR3 runs 14 residues. Per the germline V gene, CDR1 is SGDLS and CDR2 is YYNGEE. The CDR3, as DNA: TGTGCCAGCACCAAGGAGGGTCATCCCGGGGAGCTGTTTTTT. Amino acids: CASTKEGHPGELFF.

The gene calls are TRBV11-2 and TRBJ2-5, with unresolved D. The CDR3 totals 13 residues. The ends were cut back, 5 bases at V and 3 bases at J, with 10 bases in the middle. Germline V gene data show CDR1 as SGHAT and CDR2 as FQNNGV. CDR3 amino acids: CASSPRPKETQYF. The CDR3 DNA sequence: TGTGCCAGCAGCCCTAGGCCCAAAGAGACCCAGTACTTC. Looking up the rest from reference TRBV11-2 and TRBJ2-5 gives the full variable domain: EAGVAQSPRYKIIEKRQSVAFWCNPISGHATLYWYQQILGQGPKLLIQFQNNGVVDDSQLPKDRFSAERLKGVDSTLKIQPAKLEDSAVYLCASSPRPKETQYFGPGTRLLVL.

Only a few counts were recorded for this clone. V is TRBV29-1 and J is TRBJ1-2; 9 bases map to TRBD1. Per germline, CDR1 SQVTM and CDR2 ANQGSEA. The V and J ends lost 0 bases and 8 bases, in that order; junction bases with no gene match: 7. This CDR3 comprises 14 residues. In DNA, the CDR3 is TGCAGCGTTGAAGAACCACAGGGGGCGCAGGGCTACACCTTC. Protein: CSVEEPQGAQGYTF. Full variable domain (missing parts from reference TRBV29-1 and TRBJ1-2): SAVISQKPSRDICQRGTSLTIQCQVDSQVTMMFWYRQQPGQSLTLIATANQGSEATYESGFVIDKFPISRPNLTFSTLTVSNMSPEDSSIYLCSVEEPQGAQGYTFGSGTRLTVV.

In this sample, this clone turned up a few times. The J gene is TRBJ1-4, the V gene TRBV6-5; D is undetermined. Germline-derived CDR1 and CDR2 are MNHEY and SVGAGI. The CDR3 runs 16 residues. Trimming pared 4 bases from V and 2 bases from J, leaving 14 bases between. CDR3 sequence reads: CASSFSGGATNEKLFF. The CDR3 DNA is TGTGCCAGCAGTTTTTCGGGAGGAGCCACTAATGAAAAACTGTTTTTT.

This clone was seen only a few times. V and J are TRBV5-1 and TRBJ2-1, with 14 bases fitting TRBD2. J lost 3 bases, V lost 4 bases, and 9 bases had no gene match. This CDR3 comprises 18 residues. Germline V lookup: CDR1 SGHRS, CDR2 YFSETQ. In nucleotides, the CDR3 is TGCGCCAGCAGCCAACCCGGGACTAGCGGGAGTTTCTACAATGAGCAGTTCTTC. The encoded protein is CASSQPGTSGSFYNEQFF.

This chain uses TRBV30 with TRBJ2-5, with a possible D match to TRBD1 (6 bases). CDR3 length equals 13 residues. CDR1 is GTSNPN, CDR2 SVGIG, per germline (reference sequence). V was pared by 5 bases and J by 5 bases, with 15 bases between. The CDR3 nucleotides read TGTGCCTGGGGAACAGGGTTAACGGAGACCCAGTACTTC. It codes for CAWGTGLTETQYF. Complete variable domain (other parts from reference TRBV30 and TRBJ2-5): SQTIHQWPATLVQPVGSPLSLECTVEGTSNPNLYWYRQAAGRGLQLLFYSVGIGQISSEVPQNLSASRPQDRQFILSSKKLLLSDSGFYLCAWGTGLTETQYFGPGTRLLVL.

This clone was detected a few times. CDR3 bases: TGCAGCGTTGTGCTCTACCTGAACACTGAAGCTTTCTTT. Residues: CSVVLYLNTEAFF. The V and J genes are TRBV29-1 and TRBJ1-1; D call uncertain. The germline gives CDR1 SQVTM, CDR2 ANQGSEA. CDR3 length: 13 residues. V lost 4 bases and J lost 0, with 9 bases in between.